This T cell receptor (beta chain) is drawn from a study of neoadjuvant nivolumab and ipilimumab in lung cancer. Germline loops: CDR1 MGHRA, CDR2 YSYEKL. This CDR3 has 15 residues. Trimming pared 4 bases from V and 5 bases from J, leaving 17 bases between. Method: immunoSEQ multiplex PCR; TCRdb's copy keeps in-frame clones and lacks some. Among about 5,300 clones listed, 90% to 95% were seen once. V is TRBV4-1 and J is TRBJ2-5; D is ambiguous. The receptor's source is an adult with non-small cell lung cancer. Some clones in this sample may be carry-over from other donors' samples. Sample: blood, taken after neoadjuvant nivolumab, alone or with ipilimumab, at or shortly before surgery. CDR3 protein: CASSRLPAVRETQYF. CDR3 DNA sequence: TGCGCCAGCAGCCGGCTACCCGCGGTTCGGGAGACCCAGTACTTC.